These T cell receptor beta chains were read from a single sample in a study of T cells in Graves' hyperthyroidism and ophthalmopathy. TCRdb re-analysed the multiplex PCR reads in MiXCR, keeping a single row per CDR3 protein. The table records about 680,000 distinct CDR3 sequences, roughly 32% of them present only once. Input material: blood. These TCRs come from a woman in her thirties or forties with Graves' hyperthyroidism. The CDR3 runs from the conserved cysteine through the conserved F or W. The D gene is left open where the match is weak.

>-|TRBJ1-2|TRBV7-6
CASSLGPRGSFDGYTF
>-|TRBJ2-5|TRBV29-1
CSVPGGSETQYF
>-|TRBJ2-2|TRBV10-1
CASSEDEGGNDGTGELFF
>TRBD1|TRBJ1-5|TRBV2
CASKGQINSNQPQHF
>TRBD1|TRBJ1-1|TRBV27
CASHRGRDTEAFF
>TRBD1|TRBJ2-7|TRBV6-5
CASSYDTGGTYEQYF
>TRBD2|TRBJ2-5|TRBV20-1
CSPGLVRETQYF
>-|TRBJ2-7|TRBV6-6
CASSLSRGALYEQYF
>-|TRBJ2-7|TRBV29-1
CSVERSGIGYEQYF
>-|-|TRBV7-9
CASSLRQGGRGEQFF
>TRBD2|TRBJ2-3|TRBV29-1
CSVGSSGSTDTQYF
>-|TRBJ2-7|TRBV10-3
CAISESSGNYEQYF
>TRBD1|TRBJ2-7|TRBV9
CASSHNRDRGKFWSYEQYF